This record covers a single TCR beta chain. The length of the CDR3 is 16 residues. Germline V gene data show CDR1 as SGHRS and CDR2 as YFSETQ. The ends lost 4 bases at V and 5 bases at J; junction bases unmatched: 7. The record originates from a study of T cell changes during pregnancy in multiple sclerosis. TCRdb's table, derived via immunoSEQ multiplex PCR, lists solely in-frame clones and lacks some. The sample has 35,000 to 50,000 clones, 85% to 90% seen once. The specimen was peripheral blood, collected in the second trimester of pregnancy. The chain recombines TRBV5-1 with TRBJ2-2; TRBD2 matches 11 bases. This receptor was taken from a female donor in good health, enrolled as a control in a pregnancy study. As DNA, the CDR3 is TGCGCCAGCAGCCCCCTAGCGGGGGGTGGGACCGGGGAGCTGTTTTTT. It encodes CASSPLAGGGTGELFF. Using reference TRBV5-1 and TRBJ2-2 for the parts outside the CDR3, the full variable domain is KAGVTQTPRYLIKTRGQQVTLSCSPISGHRSVSWYQQTPGQGLQFLFEYFSETQRNKGNFPGRFSGRQFSNSRSEMNVSTLELGDSALYLCASSPLAGGGTGELFFGEGSRLTVL.